The 20 T cell receptor beta chains in this list originate from one sample, sequenced in a study of identical twins. TCRdb re-analysed the 5' RACE reads in MiXCR, keeping a single row per CDR3 protein. The repertoire holds around 570,000 distinct CDR3 sequences, with more than 9% as singletons. The sample was also linked to a second study, of yellow fever vaccine responses in identical twins.

Sequenced: PBMCs. The receptors here all came from a young woman in good health.

The gene calls are TRBV28 and TRBJ2-7, with a tentative D call TRBD2 (5 bases). Trimming shortened V by 4 bases and J by 7 bases, and 20 bases separated the two germline ends. The V gene's germline CDR1 is MDHEN and CDR2 SYDVKM. The CDR3 is made up of 15 amino acids. DNA for the CDR3: TGTGCCAGCAGTTATACAGTGTGGGGAGATGGAGAGCAGTACTTC. This encodes CASSYTVWGDGEQYF. Filled out from reference TRBV28 and TRBJ2-7, the complete variable domain reads DVKVTQSSRYLVKRTGEKVFLECVQDMDHENMFWYRQDPGLGLRLIYFSYDVKMKEKGDIPEGYSVSREKKERFSLILESASTNQTSMYLCASSYTVWGDGEQYFGPGTRLTVT.

In this sample, this clonotype turned up many times. The V and J genes are TRBV13 and TRBJ2-2, with D maybe TRBD1 (6 bases). The CDR3 totals 16 residues. Per germline, CDR1 PRHDT and CDR2 FYEKMQ (reference sequence). V was trimmed by 0 bases and J by 4 bases, leaving 12 bases between them. Written as DNA, the CDR3 is TGTGCCAGCAGCTTAGGGGGACATTACCTCACCGGGGAGCTGTTTTTT. It specifies CASSLGGHYLTGELFF.

This clonotype was counted at least ten times. The J gene is TRBJ2-3, the V gene TRBV29-1, with 8 bases matching TRBD2. Germline loops: CDR1 SQVTM, CDR2 ANQGSEA. Trimming cost V 7 bases and J 3 bases; bases outside gene matches: 9. This CDR3 contains 14 residues. CDR3 nucleotides: TGCAGCGCCCGGGGGGGCAGGGAAACAGATACGCAGTATTTT. Amino acid sequence: CSARGGRETDTQYF.

This clonotype came up a few times. The V gene is TRBV11-2, the J gene TRBJ2-6; D uncertain. The CDR3 totals 15 residues. V lost 5 bases and J 0 bases, leaving 8 bases between the germline ends. Germline V gene sequence: CDR1 SGHAT, CDR2 FQNNGV. The CDR3 nucleotides are TGTGCCAGCAGCAGCGACGGCTCTGGGGCCAACGTCCTGACTTTC. Translating gives CASSSDGSGANVLTF.

The chain has TRBV12-3 or TRBV12-4 and TRBJ2-2; D remains ambiguous. The V end lost 6 bases, the J end lost 6 bases, and 8 bases lay between the germline ends. This CDR3 spans 12 amino acids. The CDR3 bases are TGTGCCAGCAGCCTGACTCCCGGGGAGCTGTTTTTT. This gives the protein CASSLTPGELFF.

This clonotype was observed at least ten times. The CDR3 protein is CSAGGRGGISEQFF. The CDR3 DNA sequence: TGCAGTGCTGGGGGCCGAGGAGGAATTAGTGAGCAGTTCTTC. V and J are TRBV20-1 and TRBJ2-1; tentatively, D is TRBD1 (6 bases). This CDR3 has 14 amino acids. CDR1 and CDR2 (germline): DFQATT, SNEGSKA (reference sequence). The ends were cut back, 5 bases at V and 9 bases at J, with 20 bases in the middle.

V gene TRBV18 combines with J gene TRBJ2-2; perhaps D is TRBD1 or TRBD2 (5 bases each). Trimming took off 4 bases at V and 1 base at J, with 16 bases between the two ends. CDR1 KGHSH and CDR2 LQKENI come from the germline V gene. CDR3 length equals 17 residues. CDR3 bases: TGTGCCAGCTCACTGCTTGAGGGGAGATTGAACACCGGGGAGCTGTTTTTT. Translating it yields CASSLLEGRLNTGELFF. Full variable domain (missing parts from reference TRBV18 and TRBJ2-2): NAGVMQNPRHLVRRRGQEARLRCSPMKGHSHVYWYRQLPEEGLKFMVYLQKENIIDESGMPKERFSAEFPKEGPSILRIQQVVRGDSAAYFCASSLLEGRLNTGELFFGEGSRLTVL.

A few counts support this clonotype. The V gene is TRBV6-1, the J gene TRBJ2-7; 9 bases fit TRBD1. Unmatched junction bases numbered 12, after V lost 6 bases and J lost 3 bases. CDR3 length: 16 residues. In germline, CDR1 is MNHNS, CDR2 SASEGT. CDR3 protein: CASSTIPGTGRYEQYF. In DNA, the CDR3 is TGTGCCAGCAGCACAATCCCCGGGACAGGGCGCTACGAGCAGTACTTC.

This clonotype turned up a few times. The rearrangement links TRBV12-3 or TRBV12-4 to TRBJ2-2; D is possibly TRBD1 or TRBD2 (7 bases each). This CDR3 has 14 residues. Trimming stripped 2 bases from V and 5 bases from J, with 9 bases between. The CDR3 sequence is CASSLQGGTGELFF. The CDR3 DNA reads as TGTGCCAGCAGTTTACAGGGGGGGACCGGGGAGCTGTTTTTT.

The chain couples TRBV24-1 to TRBJ2-3; no clear D. The CDR3 is 13 amino acids. With 4 bases removed from V and 9 bases from J, the gap between germline ends came to 13 bases. CDR1 is KGHDR, CDR2 SFDVKD, per germline. The chain's CDR3 is CATSDPTEWTQYF. The DNA of the CDR3 is TGTGCCACCAGTGACCCCACCGAGTGGACGCAGTATTTT.

This CDR3 is CSARSGGTGREQYF. CDR3 DNA: TGCAGTGCTAGATCGGGTGGGACTGGCCGAGAGCAGTACTTC. The rearrangement joins TRBV20-1 to TRBJ2-7, with D possibly TRBD2 on 6 matching bases. This CDR3 has 14 residues. CDR1 is DFQATT and CDR2 is SNEGSKA in the germline V gene (reference sequence). V was cut by 2 bases and J by 7 bases, with 18 bases left in between.

This CDR3 is CASSGPGHSYNEQFF. For the CDR3, the DNA is TGTGCCAGTAGCGGTCCGGGACACTCCTACAATGAGCAGTTCTTC. The chain carries TRBV19 and TRBJ2-1; the D gene is possibly TRBD1 (6 bases). The germline V gene has CDR1 LNHDA and CDR2 SQIVND (reference sequence). V gave up 6 bases and J gave up 0 bases, with 12 bases separating them. There are 15 residues in the CDR3. Using reference TRBV19 and TRBJ2-1 for the parts outside the CDR3, the full variable domain is DGGITQSPKYLFRKEGQNVTLSCEQNLNHDAMYWYRQDPGQGLRLIYYSQIVNDFQKGDIAEGYSVSREKKESFPLTVTSAQKNPTAFYLCASSGPGHSYNEQFFGPGTRLTVL.

This clonotype appeared many times. A junction end diverges from the germline sequence, so it may reflect a read error. This sequence joins TRBV12-3 or TRBV12-4 and TRBJ2-1, with 10 nucleotides matching TRBD1. The CDR3 covers 14 residues. In nucleotides, the CDR3 is TGTACCAGCAGTGCACGACAGGGGGCGGATGAGCAGTTCTTC. It is translated as CTSSARQGADEQFF.

Only a few counts were recorded for this clonotype. The chain uses TRBV27 and TRBJ2-7, with D uncertain. Trimming took 5 bases from V and 2 from J, leaving 13 bases between them. The CDR3 spans 14 residues. The germline CDR1 and CDR2 sequences are MNHEY and SMNVEV (reference sequence). The CDR3: CASSITVPAYEQYF. In nucleotides, the CDR3 is TGTGCCAGCAGTATCACAGTTCCAGCCTACGAGCAGTACTTC.

The V call is TRBV15, the J call TRBJ2-1; D is possibly TRBD2 (7 bases). Germline CDR1 is LNHNV and CDR2 is YYDKDF (reference sequence). This CDR3 spans 17 amino acids. Trimming stripped 1 base from V and 0 bases from J, with 13 bases between. The CDR3 spells CATSRGGRGSSYNEQFF. DNA of the CDR3: TGTGCCACCAGCAGAGGGGGGCGCGGGAGCTCCTACAATGAGCAGTTCTTC.

This clonotype was detected only a few times. The rearrangement links TRBV11-2 to TRBJ2-5; tentatively, D is TRBD1 (6 bases). The V gene's germline CDR1 is SGHAT and CDR2 FQNNGV. The CDR3 consists of 15 residues. Trimming took 5 bases from V and 6 from J, leaving 19 bases between them. The CDR3 bases are TGTGCCAGCAGCAAGGAGACAGGCACGCAGAAGACCCAGTACTTC. Its protein is CASSKETGTQKTQYF.

The chain couples TRBV9 to TRBJ2-1; D remains ambiguous. V lost 3 bases and J 12 bases, leaving 16 bases between the germline ends. This CDR3 spans 13 amino acids. Looked up from germline, CDR1 is SGDLS and CDR2 is YYNGEE. The CDR3 here is CASSAPTNAVQFF. CDR3 bases: TGTGCCAGCAGCGCCCCAACTAATGCGGTGCAGTTCTTC.

This clonotype has just one count. The chain links TRBV11-2 to TRBJ2-1; 11 bases map to TRBD2. With 2 bases clipped from V and 9 bases from J, the junction kept 6 bases outside the gene matches. Germline CDR1 and CDR2: SGHAT and FQNNGV. There are 15 residues in the CDR3. The CDR3 is CASSLWDGLAGEQFF. As DNA, the CDR3 is TGTGCCAGCAGCTTATGGGATGGACTAGCGGGTGAGCAGTTCTTC.

This clonotype was seen more than once but under ten times. The V gene is TRBV20-1, the J gene TRBJ2-7; TRBD2 matches 7 bases. The J segment lost 0 bases and the V segment lost 0 bases, leaving 5 bases of the junction unmatched. The CDR3 is 15 amino acids. Per germline, CDR1 DFQATT and CDR2 SNEGSKA (reference sequence). As DNA, the CDR3 is TGCAGTGCTAGAGATGTTCAGCGGGGCTCCTACGAGCAGTACTTC. Its protein product is CSARDVQRGSYEQYF.

This clonotype came up many times. The chain uses TRBV11-2 and TRBJ2-7; 7 positions agree with TRBD1. Per the germline V gene, CDR1 is SGHAT and CDR2 is FQNNGV. The CDR3 totals 14 residues. After removal of 5 bases from V and 4 bases from J, the junction contained 8 bases not matched to a gene. CDR3 DNA sequence: TGTGCCAGCAGCCGCGGACAGGACCCTTACGAGCAGTACTTC. Translated: CASSRGQDPYEQYF.